Listed here are 11 T cell receptor beta chains from one sample, sequenced in a study of T cell changes during pregnancy in multiple sclerosis. Clones were sequenced by immunoSEQ multiplex PCR, and TCRdb holds only the in-frame ones, with some missing. The sample shows under 50,000 clones, 75% to 90% of them seen only once. The source material was peripheral blood, sampled in the first trimester of pregnancy. The receptors shown here come from a female donor in good health, enrolled as a control in a pregnancy study.

This clone was detected a few times. The gene calls are TRBV5-3 and TRBJ1-5, with D tentatively TRBD1 (5 bases). Being an ORF, TRBV5-3 has a function that is uncertain. This CDR3 has 15 amino acids. The germline V and J ends were trimmed by 4 bases and 7 bases, with 18 bases remaining between them. In nucleotides, the CDR3 is TGTGCCAGAAGCAAGCGGGTAGGGGTTCGCCAGCCCCAGCATTTT. Protein sequence: CARSKRVGVRQPQHF.

This sequence joins TRBV28 and TRBJ2-5; 10 bases match TRBD2. This CDR3 contains 14 residues. Germline V gene data show CDR1 as MDHEN and CDR2 as SYDVKM. With V trimmed by 4 bases and J by 6 bases, 5 bases remained unmatched. CDR3 DNA: TGTGCCAGCAGTTCTAGCGGGGGCGGTAAGACCCAGTACTTC. This sequence encodes CASSSSGGGKTQYF.

Here the CDR3 reads CASSLDSPSDRQLGSDTQYF. CDR3 bases: TGTGCCAGCAGCTTGGATTCCCCGTCCGACAGACAGTTGGGGTCCGATACGCAGTATTTT. This chain uses TRBV5-5 with TRBJ2-3, with D perhaps TRBD1 (5 bases). Trimming pared 0 bases from V and 6 bases from J, leaving 29 bases between. The CDR3 is 20 residues long. CDR1 is SGHKS and CDR2 is YYEKEE in the germline V gene (reference sequence).

V and J are TRBV6-5 and TRBJ1-2; D is uncertain. The V gene lost 7 bases and the J gene lost 7 bases, with 13 bases spanning the gap. The CDR3 runs to 12 residues. CDR1 and CDR2 from the germline V gene are MNHEY and SVGAGI. The DNA of the CDR3 is TGTGCCAGCACCCACGGGATGAGTGGCTACACCTTC. Its translation is CASTHGMSGYTF.

This chain links TRBV5-1 with TRBJ2-3; TRBD2 might be the D (6 bases). V was cut by 6 bases and J by 0 bases, with 20 bases left in between. Germline loops: CDR1 SGHRS, CDR2 YFSETQ. The CDR3 contains 17 residues. This CDR3 is CASTLGGRGASTDTQYF. The CDR3 coding sequence is TGCGCCAGCACCCTCGGAGGGAGAGGGGCTAGCACAGATACGCAGTATTTT.

The chain is built from TRBV18 and TRBJ2-5, with unresolved D. Trimming shortened V by 3 bases and J by 2 bases, and 10 bases separated the two germline ends. Germline CDR1 and CDR2: KGHSH and LQKENI. This CDR3 spans 14 amino acids. The CDR3 sequence: CASSPQAGQETQYF. In DNA, the CDR3 is TGTGCCAGCTCACCCCAAGCCGGGCAAGAGACCCAGTACTTC.

This chain joins TRBV10-3 and TRBJ1-5, with 9 positions matching TRBD1. Trimming took 2 bases from V and 7 from J; bases not matched to a gene: 9. Germline CDR1 reads ENHRY; CDR2 reads SYGVKD. The CDR3 spans 16 residues. CDR3 DNA sequence: TGTGCCATCAGTGAGCCAACAGGGGGCGCCGACCAGCCCCAGCATTTT. Amino acids: CAISEPTGGADQPQHF.

The gene calls are TRBV5-4 and TRBJ2-5, with D possibly TRBD1 on 5 matching bases. Trimming left V 0 bases short and J 3 bases short, with 6 bases between. Germline CDR1 is SGHNT and CDR2 is YYREEE (reference sequence). The CDR3 is 13 amino acids. The CDR3 nucleotides read TGTGCCAGCAGCTTGGCCAGGGAAGAGACCCAGTACTTC. It encodes CASSLAREETQYF.

Remarks on this clone: At one end the junction does not follow the germline gene, possibly because of a read error. The chain is built from TRBV7-2 and TRBJ1-1; TRBD1 might be the D (6 bases). Per the germline V gene, CDR1 is SGHTA and CDR2 is FQGNSA. The CDR3 covers 12 residues. The CDR3 DNA reads as TGTGCCAGCAGCTTAAAGGGGGACCCCTCTCCCTTT. Translating it yields CASSLKGDPSPF.

The rearrangement links TRBV5-4 to TRBJ1-4, with 7 bases identical to TRBD1. V shed 4 bases and J 4 bases; nucleotides not matched to a gene: 7. The CDR3 is 15 amino acids. Germline-derived CDR1 and CDR2 are SGHNT and YYREEE (reference sequence). In DNA, the CDR3 is TGTGCCAGCAGCAACCAACAGGGGAATAATGAAAAACTGTTTTTT. Its protein is CASSNQQGNNEKLFF.

The rearrangement uses TRBV5-1 and TRBJ2-7; no clear D. Germline CDR1 SGHRS, CDR2 YFSETQ. The length of the CDR3 is 15 residues. V dropped 0 bases and J dropped 2 bases, with 12 bases sitting between them. The CDR3 sequence is CASSLVASLTYEQYF. CDR3 DNA sequence: TGCGCCAGCAGCTTGGTGGCTAGTTTAACCTACGAGCAGTACTTC.